This entry describes one T cell receptor beta chain. The sample is drawn from a study of blood T cell repertoires in COVID-19. Looking at the study overall: Sites in the United States, Italy and Spain provided acute and convalescent COVID-19 samples. PBMCs, B-cell-depleted T cells, or T cells were the source of the cDNA or gDNA that made up the material.

As processed by the authors: Nucleated cell number was recorded as an estimate derived from reference gene primer amplification. Profiled with immunoSEQ multiplex PCR; TCRdb holds only in-frame clones, not every one. Clone size and V and J calls were adopted from that table, with D and trimming inferred from the DNA. This table holds 440,000 or so clones, approximately 91% found once. The sequencing sample was made of peripheral blood. This TCR was recovered from a middle-aged woman with COVID-19, enrolled during active disease.

This CDR3 is CATSRDQGGEKLFF. Written as DNA, the CDR3 is TGTGCCACCAGCAGAGACCAGGGTGGCGAAAAACTGTTTTTT. J is TRBJ1-4 and V is TRBV15, with D perhaps TRBD1 (5 bases). The CDR3 runs 14 residues. Trimming removed 0 bases at V and 8 bases at J, with 10 bases between. Germline V gene sequence: CDR1 LNHNV, CDR2 YYDKDF (reference sequence).